These 21 T cell receptor beta chains share one sample of origin, sequenced in a study of blood T cell repertoires in COVID-19 (dated by TCRdb to about 2020). The library came from the immunoSEQ multiplex PCR assay. As stored in TCRdb, this immuneACCESS dataset retains in-frame rearrangements with V and J assigned. A fraction of the clones does not appear; measured against another copy, unresolved V genes explain less than half of the discrepancy, and the remainder lacks a known reason. The sample records 260,000 or so clones, about nine tenths of which are singletons. The ten largest clones add up to about 14% of the sample. Material: PBMCs or T cells enriched from blood (not recorded which). The receptors derive from a man younger than 35 who had recovered from COVID-19.

The chain joins TRBV12-3 or TRBV12-4 to TRBJ1-1; 9 positions agree with TRBD1. This CDR3 has 13 amino acids. Trimming took 6 bases from V and 3 from J; bases not matched to a gene: 2. For the CDR3, the DNA is TGTGCCAGCAGACACAGGGGGCACACTGAAGCTTTCTTT. This gives the protein CASRHRGHTEAFF.

The rearrangement uses TRBV5-6 and TRBJ2-2; TRBD1 is a possible D gene (5 bases). Per germline, CDR1 SGHDT and CDR2 YYEEEE. This CDR3 is 15 amino acids long. Trimming shortened V by 0 bases and J by 6 bases, and 12 bases separated the two germline ends. CDR3 sequence reads: CASSLVGAGPGELFF. The CDR3 nucleotides are TGTGCCAGCAGCTTGGTTGGGGCAGGGCCCGGGGAGCTGTTTTTT.

The chain couples TRBV6-2 or TRBV6-3 to TRBJ2-7, with TRBD1 identical over 9 bases. V shed 4 bases and J 4 bases; nucleotides not matched to a gene: 11. In germline, CDR1 is MNHEY, CDR2 SVGEGT. The CDR3 is made up of 16 amino acids. The CDR3 region is CASSFLSGTGPYEQYF. The CDR3 nucleotides read TGTGCCAGCAGTTTTCTATCGGGGACAGGGCCGTACGAGCAGTACTTC.

This clone was seen just once. The genes are TRBV18 and TRBJ1-1; TRBD1 matches 11 bases. The V and J ends lost 5 bases and 5 bases, in that order; junction bases with no gene match: 4. Germline V lookup: CDR1 KGHSH, CDR2 LQKENI. The CDR3 spans 14 residues. The CDR3 here is CASSAGQGETEAFF. The CDR3 DNA sequence: TGTGCCAGCTCAGCGGGACAGGGGGAGACTGAAGCTTTCTTT.

V gene TRBV11-2 combines with J gene TRBJ1-6; 7 nucleotides match TRBD1. Unmatched junction bases numbered 7, after V lost 3 bases and J lost 8 bases. This CDR3 comprises 15 residues. Germline CDR1 SGHAT, CDR2 FQNNGV. CDR3 DNA: TGTGCCAGCAGCTTGATAGACAGGGTCGATTCACCCCTCCACTTT. This codes for CASSLIDRVDSPLHF.

V gene TRBV19 combines with J gene TRBJ1-4; 11 bases map to TRBD1. Germline V gene data show CDR1 as LNHDA and CDR2 as SQIVND (reference sequence). The CDR3 totals 15 residues. Trimming cost V 5 bases and J 5 bases; bases outside gene matches: 4. For the CDR3, the DNA is TGTGCCAGTAGTCCCGGGACAGGGGGAAATGAAAAACTGTTTTTT. Its protein product is CASSPGTGGNEKLFF.

This clone has a single count. This chain joins TRBV6-5 and TRBJ2-5; TRBD2 aligns across 8 bases. V was pared by 0 bases and J by 5 bases, with 8 bases of the junction left unmatched. Germline V gives CDR1 MNHEY, CDR2 SVGAGI. The CDR3 runs 16 residues. This chain's CDR3 is CASSYSGAGAGETQYF. The CDR3 bases are TGTGCCAGCAGTTACTCTGGAGCGGGGGCTGGTGAGACCCAGTACTTC.

This chain joins TRBV6-1 and TRBJ2-3; a weak D match, TRBD2 (5 bases). The CDR3 covers 18 residues. Per the germline V gene, CDR1 is MNHNS and CDR2 is SASEGT. Trimming left V 1 base short and J 1 base short, with 18 bases between. The DNA of the CDR3 is TGTGCCAGCAGTGAAGAACGGGGTAGGAGAACCCGCACAGATACGCAGTATTTT. Translated, it gives CASSEERGRRTRTDTQYF.

The chain links TRBV29-1 to TRBJ1-2, with D tentatively TRBD1 (5 bases). Trimming removed 4 bases from V and 0 bases from J, with 9 bases in between. Germline CDR1 and CDR2: SQVTM and ANQGSEA. The CDR3 is 13 amino acids. CDR3 loop: CSVVGGTNYGYTF. The CDR3 DNA reads TGCAGCGTTGTCGGGGGGACTAACTATGGCTACACCTTC.

This clone was seen only a few times. The V gene is TRBV4-1, the J gene TRBJ1-2, with a weak D call TRBD1 (6 bases). CDR1 is MGHRA, CDR2 YSYEKL, per germline. This CDR3 has 16 residues. V gave up 5 bases and J gave up 0 bases, with 16 bases separating them. In nucleotides, the CDR3 is TGCGCCAGCAGCATGCGACAGGCGGCAGCTAACTATGGCTACACCTTC. This sequence encodes CASSMRQAAANYGYTF.

The count of this clone is one. The chain recombines TRBV28 with TRBJ1-5; D is undetermined. The CDR3 runs to 14 residues. V lost 8 bases and J 0 bases, leaving 11 bases between the germline ends. The V gene's germline CDR1 is MDHEN and CDR2 SYDVKM. CDR3 region: CASGMTNSNQPQHF. For the CDR3, the DNA is TGTGCCAGCGGAATGACAAATAGCAATCAGCCCCAGCATTTT. The variable domain in full, completed from reference TRBV28 and TRBJ1-5, reads DVKVTQSSRYLVKRTGEKVFLECVQDMDHENMFWYRQDPGLGLRLIYFSYDVKMKEKGDIPEGYSVSREKKERFSLILESASTNQTSMYLCASGMTNSNQPQHFGDGTRLSIL.

This rearrangement joins TRBV30 to TRBJ1-4; D unresolved. The germline CDR1 and CDR2 sequences are GTSNPN and SVGIG (reference sequence). V dropped 2 bases and J dropped 8 bases, with 12 bases sitting between them. This CDR3 has 13 amino acids. The CDR3 nucleotides are TGTGCCTGGAGTCCCCGCTTCGGGGAAAAACTGTTTTTT. Translation: CAWSPRFGEKLFF.

This chain links TRBV7-9 with TRBJ2-3; tentatively, D is TRBD2 (5 bases). The germline V and J ends were trimmed by 3 bases and 0 bases, with 22 bases remaining between them. CDR1 is SEHNR, CDR2 FQNEAQ, per germline (reference sequence). The CDR3 spans 19 residues. Written as DNA, the CDR3 is TGTGCCAGCAGCTTCCAACGCACGATTAACCGAGGGAGCACAGATACGCAGTATTTT. It codes for CASSFQRTINRGSTDTQYF.

This chain links TRBV18 with TRBJ2-2; weak D call: TRBD2 (7 bases). The V gene lost 2 bases and the J gene lost 2 bases, with 18 bases spanning the gap. Per germline, CDR1 KGHSH and CDR2 LQKENI. The CDR3 loop spans 18 amino acids. The CDR3 DNA sequence: TGTGCCAGCTCACCAATAGGTGTCGGGGGGCGAAACACCGGGGAGCTGTTTTTT. It specifies CASSPIGVGGRNTGELFF.

Concerning this clone itself: This same CDR3 is encoded by further DNA sequences in the sample. The V call is TRBV20-1, the J call TRBJ2-1; D uncertain. The V end lost 2 bases, the J end lost 4 bases, and 3 bases lay between the germline ends. The CDR3 has 11 amino acids. CDR1 and CDR2 from the germline V gene are DFQATT and SNEGSKA (reference sequence). CDR3 bases: TGCAGTGCTAGACAGTACAATGAGCAGTTCTTC. Translated: CSARQYNEQFF.

The chain is built from TRBV12-5 and TRBJ1-1, with TRBD1 matching over 8 bases. V dropped 1 base and J dropped 4; count of bases not matched to a gene: 5. CDR3 length equals 15 residues. CDR1 is LGHNT and CDR2 is FRNRAP in the germline V gene. The CDR3 coding sequence is TGTGCTAGTGGTTTGGGCTTACAGGGGGGCACTGAAGCTTTCTTT. It translates to CASGLGLQGGTEAFF.

The rearrangement links TRBV27 to TRBJ2-3, with 8 nucleotides matching TRBD1. Germline-derived CDR1 and CDR2 are MNHEY and SMNVEV (reference sequence). The CDR3 runs to 17 residues. The junction had 17 bases not matched to a gene; V was cut back by 10 bases and J by 2 bases. CDR3 sequence reads: CATLNYLRGRNTDTQYF. CDR3 DNA sequence: TGTGCCACCCTAAACTACCTCAGGGGGCGTAACACAGATACGCAGTATTTT.

The chain has TRBV7-2 and TRBJ1-2; 8 bases fit TRBD1. CDR3 length equals 15 residues. V lost 4 bases, J lost 4 bases, and 8 bases stayed unmatched. CDR1 is SGHTA, CDR2 FQGNSA, per germline. Written as DNA, the CDR3 is TGTGCCAGCAGCTCTACGACAGGGGCCTTCTATGGCTACACCTTC. Translation gives CASSSTTGAFYGYTF.

For the CDR3, the DNA is TGTGCCAACCCTCCGGACAGGGTCAGTAAAACTGAAGCTTTCTTT. It specifies CANPPDRVSKTEAFF. The V and J genes are TRBV6-4 and TRBJ1-1; 8 bases agree with TRBD1. Trimming cost V 10 bases and J 5 bases; bases outside gene matches: 15. The CDR3 loop spans 15 amino acids. Germline V CDR1 and CDR2: MRHNA, SNTAGT.

The chain couples TRBV5-4 to TRBJ1-1, with D possibly matching TRBD1 (6 bases). The CDR3 has 15 amino acids. V was pared by 2 bases and J by 2 bases, with 13 bases between. Germline values: CDR1 SGHNT, CDR2 YYREEE (reference sequence). For the CDR3, the DNA is TGTGCCAGCAGCTTCCGGGGGGGCTTAAACACTGAAGCTTTCTTT. The encoded protein is CASSFRGGLNTEAFF. Looking up the rest from reference TRBV5-4 and TRBJ1-1 gives the full variable domain: ETGVTQSPTHLIKTRGQQVTLRCSSQSGHNTVSWYQQALGQGPQFIFQYYREEENGRGNFPPRFSGLQFPNYSSELNVNALELDDSALYLCASSFRGGLNTEAFFGQGTRLTVV.

The genes are TRBV5-1 and TRBJ2-7, with 7 positions matching TRBD2. Unmatched junction bases numbered 5, after V lost 4 bases and J lost 4 bases. The CDR3 covers 13 residues. In germline, CDR1 is SGHRS, CDR2 YFSETQ. For the CDR3, the DNA is TGCGCCAGCAGCCCTCGGGAGGTATACGAGCAGTACTTC. Residues: CASSPREVYEQYF.